This paragraph reports one T cell receptor (beta chain). This sample was included in a study of blood T cell repertoires in COVID-19. Background on the study: Samples representing acute and convalescent COVID-19 were sourced from the United States, Italy and Spain. PBMCs, B-cell-depleted T cells, or T cells were the source of the cDNA or gDNA that made up the material.

This CDR3 is built from 12 residues. The V and J ends lost 3 bases and 3 bases respectively, with 8 bases between them. The germline V gene has CDR1 SQVTM and CDR2 ANQGSEA. Original data processing: Using reference gene primer amplification, nucleated cell counts were estimated. Generated by immunoSEQ multiplex PCR, the TCRdb table keeps only in-frame clones and is missing some. V and J calls and clone size are those listed in that table; D and trimming were worked out from the DNA. The top ten clones hold approximately 6.7% of a sample with 180,000 or so clones, around 90% of them seen once. The V and J genes are TRBV29-1 and TRBJ1-2; D unclear. Sequencing was done on a sample of peripheral blood. This receptor was taken from a man aged 35 to 55 with acute or convalescent COVID-19. Here the CDR3 DNA reads TGCAGCGTTGAGGAGGGCGACTATGGCTACACCTTC. Translated: CSVEEGDYGYTF.